These 9 T cell receptor beta chains were sequenced from one sample in a study of shared clonotypes between healthy human individuals. Clones were read by immunoSEQ multiplex PCR, and TCRdb kept only the in-frame ones, dropping some. The profile shows about 2.4 million clones, over 85% of them singletons. The sequencing sample was made of naive CD4+ T cells from PBMCs. Subset meaning: CD45RA+ positively selected. The receptors were sampled from a man between 18 and 29 years old in good health. Some clones in this sample may be carry-over from other donors' samples.

Note on this clone: Distinct nucleotide sequences in the sample also encode this CDR3. The V gene is TRBV7-3, the J gene TRBJ1-2; a possible D gene is TRBD1 (5 bases). The length of the CDR3 is 14 residues. The V gene's germline CDR1 is SGHTA and CDR2 FQGTGA. Trimming cost V 5 bases and J 4 bases, with 14 bases left between them. The CDR3 reads CASSPTGTGYGYTF. CDR3 coding DNA: TGTGCCAGCAGCCCGACCGGGACGGGCTATGGCTACACCTTC. Supplemented by reference TRBV7-3 and TRBJ1-2, the full variable domain reads GAGVSQTPSNKVTEKGKYVELRCDPISGHTALYWYRQSLGQGPEFLIYFQGTGAADDSGLPNDRFFAVRPEGSVSTLKIQRTERGDSAVYLCASSPTGTGYGYTFGSGTRLTVV.

J is TRBJ1-3 and V is TRBV5-1; a weak D match, TRBD1 (6 bases). The CDR3 spans 15 residues. Trimming removed 2 bases from V and 4 bases from J, with 13 bases in between. Germline values: CDR1 SGHRS, CDR2 YFSETQ. The CDR3 spells CASSFSDSDGNTIYF. CDR3 bases: TGCGCCAGCAGCTTTTCGGACAGCGACGGAAACACCATATATTTT. The full variable domain, rest sourced from reference TRBV5-1 and TRBJ1-3, is KAGVTQTPRYLIKTRGQQVTLSCSPISGHRSVSWYQQTPGQGLQFLFEYFSETQRNKGNFPGRFSGRQFSNSRSEMNVSTLELGDSALYLCASSFSDSDGNTIYFGEGSWLTVV.

J is TRBJ2-1 and V is TRBV7-2; D remains ambiguous. V lost 2 bases, J lost 9 bases, and 11 bases lay in between. The CDR3 is 13 amino acids. The V gene's germline CDR1 is SGHTA and CDR2 FQGNSA. The CDR3: CASSLNSIVEQFF. CDR3 bases: TGTGCCAGCAGCTTAAATAGCATCGTTGAGCAGTTCTTC.

V gene TRBV21-1 combines with J gene TRBJ2-3. TRBV21-1 is a pseudogene segment. The CDR3 runs 16 residues. The DNA for the CDR3 is TGTGCCAGCAGCAAAAGATACGGGCTAAGCACAGATACGCAGTATTTT. Translation: CASSKRYGLSTDTQYF.

The rearrangement links TRBV6-4 to TRBJ2-7, with TRBD2 matching 8 bases. The germline V gene encodes CDR1 MRHNA and CDR2 SNTAGT. The CDR3 runs to 16 residues. The ends lost 0 bases at V and 4 bases at J; junction bases unmatched: 8. The CDR3 sequence: CASSDSCREGRYEQYF. The DNA for the CDR3 is TGTGCCAGCAGTGACTCGTGTCGGGAGGGGAGATACGAGCAGTACTTC.

This chain uses TRBV5-1 with TRBJ2-3; either TRBD1 or TRBD2 may supply D (5 bases each). Trimming left V 4 bases short and J 6 bases short, with 15 bases between. Germline V gene sequence: CDR1 SGHRS, CDR2 YFSETQ. This CDR3 region has 14 residues. The CDR3 here is CASSPGPHTDTQYF. Here the CDR3 DNA reads TGCGCCAGCAGCCCGGGACCCCACACGGATACGCAGTATTTT.

This chain uses TRBV2 with TRBJ1-5, with D possibly matching TRBD1 (6 bases). V was cut by 6 bases and J by 7 bases, with 13 bases left in between. This CDR3 is built from 13 residues. Germline V gene sequence: CDR1 SNHLY, CDR2 FYNNEI. DNA for the CDR3: TGTGCCAGCAGCAGGGGTAGTGGCCAGCCCCAGCATTTT. This gives the protein CASSRGSGQPQHF.

In this sample, this clone turned up once. V and J are TRBV5-4 and TRBJ1-1, with D maybe TRBD1 (5 bases). Germline CDR1 and CDR2: SGHNT and YYREEE (reference sequence). The V end lost 5 bases, the J end lost 3 bases, and 11 bases lay between the germline ends. The CDR3 runs 13 residues. CDR3 DNA: TGTGCCAGCAGTCCTCGGGGCCACACTGAAGCTTTCTTT. This translates into CASSPRGHTEAFF.

Written as DNA, the CDR3 is TGTGCCTGGAGTGAAGGGAGCGGCCCTGCCGAGACCCAGTACTTC. Residues: CAWSEGSGPAETQYF. The chain joins TRBV30 to TRBJ2-5, with D perhaps TRBD2 (5 bases). Germline V lookup: CDR1 GTSNPN, CDR2 SVGIG (reference sequence). Between the trimmed V and J ends, which lost 1 base and 5 bases, there was a span of 17 bases. CDR3 length equals 15 residues.